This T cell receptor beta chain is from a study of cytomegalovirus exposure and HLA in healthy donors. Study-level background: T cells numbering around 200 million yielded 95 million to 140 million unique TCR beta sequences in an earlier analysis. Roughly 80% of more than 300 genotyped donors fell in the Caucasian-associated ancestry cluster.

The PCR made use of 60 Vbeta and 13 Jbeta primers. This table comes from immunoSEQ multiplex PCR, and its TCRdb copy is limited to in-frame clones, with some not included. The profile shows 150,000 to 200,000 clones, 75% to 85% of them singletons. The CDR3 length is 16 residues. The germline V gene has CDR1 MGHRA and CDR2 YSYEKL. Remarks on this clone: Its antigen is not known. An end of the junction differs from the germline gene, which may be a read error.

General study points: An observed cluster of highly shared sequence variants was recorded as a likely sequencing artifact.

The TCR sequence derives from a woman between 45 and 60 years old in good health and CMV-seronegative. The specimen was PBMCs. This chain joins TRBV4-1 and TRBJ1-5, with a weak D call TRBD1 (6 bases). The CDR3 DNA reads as TGCGCCAGCAGCCAAGTACAGGGTAAAAGCAGTCAGCCCCAGCATTTT. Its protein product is CASSQVQGKSSQPQHF.